The next 18 T cell receptor beta chains were all read from a single sample in a study of read filtering for tumor transcriptome and immune sequencing. From approximately 400 ng of RNA, a library with molecular barcoded alpha/delta and beta/gamma adaptors was made. TCRdb processed the reads anew with MiXCR; each CDR3 protein has one entry. This sample carries 50,000 or so distinct CDR3 sequences, roughly a fifth of them seen once, and the ten largest clones take 15%. Input material: a population of CD138-negative cells sorted from bone marrow. These receptors originate from a donor at least 40 years old with multiple myeloma.

V is TRBV12-3 or TRBV12-4 and J is TRBJ2-1; D not certain. V dropped 6 bases and J dropped 0 bases, with 9 bases sitting between them. This CDR3 has 14 amino acids. CDR3 in amino acids: CASSHSISYNEQFF. CDR3 coding DNA: TGTGCCAGCAGCCACTCCATCTCCTACAATGAGCAGTTCTTC.

To note about this clonotype: This could be a read error, since a much larger clone is one nucleotide away. The chain carries TRBV3-1 and TRBJ1-1; possible D gene TRBD1, 5 bases. This CDR3 comprises 13 residues. Trimming removed 3 bases from V and 3 bases from J, with 8 bases in between. Germline V lookup: CDR1 LGHDT, CDR2 YNNKEL (reference sequence). The CDR3 region is CASSQQGDTEAFF. Written as DNA, the CDR3 is TGTGCCAGCAGCCAGCAGGGTGACACTGAAGCTTTCTTT. The whole variable domain, filled in from reference TRBV3-1 and TRBJ1-1, reads DTAVSQTPKYLVTQMGNDKSIKCEQNLGHDTMYWYKQDSKKFLKIMFSYNNKELIINETVPNRFSPKSPDKAHLNLHINSLELGDSAVYFCASSQQGDTEAFFGQGTRLTVV.

This clonotype occurred many times. The V gene is TRBV28, the J gene TRBJ1-4; a possible D gene is TRBD1 (5 bases). V lost 6 bases, J lost 5 bases, and 10 bases lay in between. The CDR3 runs 13 residues. Germline CDR1 MDHEN, CDR2 SYDVKM. CDR3: CASSTGLNEKLFF. The CDR3 DNA follows: TGTGCCAGCAGCACAGGACTGAATGAAAAACTGTTTTTT.

This clonotype was observed at least ten times. This chain joins TRBV9 and TRBJ2-3; D is unresolved. Between the trimmed V and J ends, which lost 0 bases and 2 bases, there was a span of 10 bases. The germline gives CDR1 SGDLS, CDR2 YYNGEE. The CDR3 totals 15 residues. The CDR3 is CASSVGGGYTDTQYF. CDR3 coding DNA: TGTGCCAGCAGCGTAGGAGGCGGCTACACAGATACGCAGTATTTT.

This clonotype has at least ten counts. The chain is built from TRBV6-5 and TRBJ2-5; D unresolved. The CDR3 loop spans 10 amino acids. The V end was cut by 7 bases, the J end by 4 bases, with 4 bases between. The germline gives CDR1 MNHEY, CDR2 SVGAGI. CDR3 in DNA: TGTGCCAGCATAGGAGAGACCCAGTACTTC. Protein sequence: CASIGETQYF.

This clonotype was counted at least ten times. The rearrangement joins TRBV11-2 to TRBJ2-2, with 12 bases lining up with TRBD2. V dropped 5 bases and J dropped 7; count of bases not matched to a gene: 8. The CDR3 contains 16 residues. Germline V CDR1 and CDR2: SGHAT, FQNNGV. CDR3: CASSPRLAGAGGELFF. The DNA of the CDR3 is TGTGCCAGCAGCCCCCGACTAGCGGGAGCGGGCGGGGAGCTGTTTTTT.

This clonotype was picked up many times. The chain combines TRBV6-6 with TRBJ2-7; 7 bases fit TRBD1. V trimming: 2 bases; J trimming: 6 bases; junction bases outside the gene matches: 7. The germline gives CDR1 MNHNY, CDR2 SVGAGI (reference sequence). The CDR3 loop spans 14 amino acids. CDR3: CASSYEQGWREQYF. The CDR3 nucleotides read TGTGCCAGCAGTTACGAACAGGGGTGGCGCGAGCAGTACTTC.

Ten or more counts support this clonotype. The gene calls are TRBV18 and TRBJ2-3; 8 bases map to TRBD2. The germline V gene encodes CDR1 KGHSH and CDR2 LQKENI. The junction had 3 bases not matched to a gene; V was cut back by 3 bases and J by 4 bases. The CDR3 has 14 amino acids. The CDR3 region has the DNA TGTGCCAGCTCACCTTCTAGCGGGCCAGATACGCAGTATTTT. Translated, it gives CASSPSSGPDTQYF. The full variable domain, with the rest looked up from reference TRBV18 and TRBJ2-3, is NAGVMQNPRHLVRRRGQEARLRCSPMKGHSHVYWYRQLPEEGLKFMVYLQKENIIDESGMPKERFSAEFPKEGPSILRIQQVVRGDSAAYFCASSPSSGPDTQYFGPGTRLTVL.

To note about this clonotype: Given a much more abundant clone one base away, this may be a read error. The chain combines TRBV24-1 with TRBJ2-1, with D hard to call. Germline CDR1 reads KGHDR; CDR2 reads SFDVKD. The length of the CDR3 is 12 residues. CDR3 in amino acids: CATSGSYNEQSF. CDR3 coding DNA: TGTGCCACCAGTGGCTCCTACAATGAGCAGTCCTTC.

This clonotype was counted at least ten times. The genes are TRBV20-1 and TRBJ2-1; 16 bases are shared with TRBD2. The V and J ends lost 4 bases and 0 bases, in that order; junction bases with no gene match: 9. Per the germline V gene, CDR1 is DFQATT and CDR2 is SNEGSKA (reference sequence). The length of the CDR3 is 19 residues. In DNA, the CDR3 is TGCAGTGCTACTCCGGGACTAGCGGGAGGGGGGAGCTCCTACAATGAGCAGTTCTTC. It yields the protein CSATPGLAGGGSSYNEQFF.

In its sample, this clonotype is medium-sized (0.01 to 0.1%). The J gene is TRBJ2-1, the V gene TRBV19; D ambiguous. V lost 7 bases and J 0 bases, leaving 13 bases between the germline ends. Germline V lookup: CDR1 LNHDA, CDR2 SQIVND (reference sequence). The CDR3 has 15 residues. The CDR3 here is CASNFGRSSYNEQFF. The DNA for the CDR3 is TGTGCCAGTAATTTCGGGCGGAGCTCCTACAATGAGCAGTTCTTC.

Note on this clonotype: This could be a read error, since a much larger clone is one nucleotide away. The CDR3 ends on some other residue instead of the conserved phenylalanine or tryptophan, so this is likely a read error. V usage is TRBV28 and J usage is TRBJ2-3; D remains ambiguous. V lost 5 bases and J 5 bases, leaving 8 bases between the germline ends. The CDR3 extends over 12 amino acids. Germline lookup yields CDR1 MDHEN and CDR2 SYDVKM. The CDR3 sequence: CASSPAGDTQYL. The CDR3 nucleotides read TGTGCCAGCAGTCCTGCCGGAGATACGCAGTATCTT.

The table lists this clonotype with many counts. The rearrangement uses TRBV20-1 and TRBJ2-3; D is tentatively TRBD1 or TRBD2 (5 bases each). Trimming took 5 bases from V and 6 from J, leaving 12 bases between them. CDR1 is DFQATT and CDR2 is SNEGSKA in the germline V gene (reference sequence). The CDR3 contains 12 residues. CDR3 coding DNA: TGCAGTGCTTCGGGGCCCTGGGATACGCAGTATTTT. This encodes CSASGPWDTQYF.

The V call is TRBV19, the J call TRBJ2-6, with D uncertain. The CDR3 spans 14 residues. Germline loops: CDR1 LNHDA, CDR2 SQIVND (reference sequence). V was clipped by 5 bases and J by 2 bases, with 7 bases between them. The CDR3 loop is CASSAEAGANVLTF. For the CDR3, the DNA is TGTGCCAGTAGTGCAGAAGCTGGGGCCAACGTCCTGACTTTC.

The rearrangement links TRBV7-2 to TRBJ2-5, with a weak D call TRBD2 (5 bases). Germline values: CDR1 SGHTA, CDR2 FQGNSA. The CDR3 loop spans 15 amino acids. V was clipped by 5 bases and J by 4 bases, with 17 bases between them. The CDR3 DNA reads as TGTGCCAGCAGCCCCGAAGAGGGTGGAACAGAGACCCAGTACTTC. This gives the protein CASSPEEGGTETQYF.

The chain has TRBV5-1 and TRBJ1-1; D unresolved. Germline V CDR1 and CDR2: SGHRS, YFSETQ. Deletions cut 3 bases from V and 2 bases from J, with 14 bases between. This CDR3 is 15 amino acids long. The CDR3 DNA follows: TGCGCCAGCAGCTGGTCCGCCAGAAGTAACACTGAAGCTTTCTTT. This translates into CASSWSARSNTEAFF.

This clonotype was counted ten times or more. V usage is TRBV6-4 and J usage is TRBJ2-1; 8 bases fit TRBD2. Losses at the gene ends were 4 bases for V and 9 bases for J; bases not matched to a gene: 17. CDR3 length: 17 residues. From germline, CDR1 is MRHNA and CDR2 SNTAGT. The CDR3 is CASSAHPGGGRRSEQFF. The CDR3 DNA is TGTGCCAGCAGTGCCCACCCGGGGGGCGGGAGGCGTAGTGAGCAGTTCTTC.

This clonotype was seen many times. The chain carries TRBV19 and TRBJ1-3; D gene ambiguous. Germline-derived CDR1 and CDR2 are LNHDA and SQIVND (reference sequence). The CDR3 length is 15 residues. Trimming removed 5 bases at V and 0 bases at J, with 11 bases between. The CDR3 DNA reads as TGTGCCAGTAGTGACGGTGGTAACTCTGGAAACACCATATATTTT. It translates to CASSDGGNSGNTIYF. Based on the CDR3 plus reference TRBV19 and TRBJ1-3, the full variable domain is DGGITQSPKYLFRKEGQNVTLSCEQNLNHDAMYWYRQDPGQGLRLIYYSQIVNDFQKGDIAEGYSVSREKKESFPLTVTSAQKNPTAFYLCASSDGGNSGNTIYFGEGSWLTVV.